The clone carrying this TCR beta chain was found once. Its antigen is unidentified. This entry comes from a study of graft-versus-host responses after intestinal transplantation. General study results and limits: Peak GvH clone levels in circulation were associated with early post-transplant HvG declines.

Sequencing used immunoSEQ multiplex PCR; TCRdb keeps in-frame clones, though not all of them. The sample lists about 70,000 clones, around 90% occurring once. The germline gives CDR1 SEHNR, CDR2 FQNEAQ (reference sequence). The CDR3 consists of 15 residues. Losses at the gene ends were 5 bases for V and 4 bases for J; bases not matched to a gene: 6. The sequence derives from a human donor who was the organ donor for an intestinal transplant. The sample was unstimulated CD8+ T cells sorted from spleen or lymph node cells, taken before transplant. The chain uses TRBV7-9 and TRBJ2-1, with 9 bases matching TRBD1. The CDR3 sequence: CASSPRDRAYNEQFF. DNA for the CDR3: TGTGCCAGCAGCCCCCGGGACAGGGCGTACAATGAGCAGTTCTTC.